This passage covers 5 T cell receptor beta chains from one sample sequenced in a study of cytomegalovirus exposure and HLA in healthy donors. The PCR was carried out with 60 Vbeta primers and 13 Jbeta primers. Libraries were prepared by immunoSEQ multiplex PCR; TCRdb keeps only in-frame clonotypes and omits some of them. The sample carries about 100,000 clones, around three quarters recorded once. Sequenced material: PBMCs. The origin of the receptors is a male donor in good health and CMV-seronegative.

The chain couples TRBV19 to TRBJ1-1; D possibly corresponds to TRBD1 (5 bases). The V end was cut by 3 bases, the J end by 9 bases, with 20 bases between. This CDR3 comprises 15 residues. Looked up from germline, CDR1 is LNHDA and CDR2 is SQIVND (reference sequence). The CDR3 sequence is CASSMPPTEPPQAFF. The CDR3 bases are TGTGCCAGTAGTATGCCCCCGACAGAACCGCCCCAAGCTTTCTTT.

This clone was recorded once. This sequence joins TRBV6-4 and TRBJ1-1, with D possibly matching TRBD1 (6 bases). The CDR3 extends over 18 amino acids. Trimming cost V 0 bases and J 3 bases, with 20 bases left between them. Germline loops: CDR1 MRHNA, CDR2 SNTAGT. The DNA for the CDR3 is TGTGCCAGCAGTGACTCTGGGGGCGGAGGACGGTTGTACACTGAAGCTTTCTTT. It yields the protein CASSDSGGGGRLYTEAFF.

The CDR3 is CAIRRTSGGHNEQFF. CDR3 in DNA: TGTGCCATCAGGCGGACTAGCGGGGGGCACAATGAGCAGTTCTTC. The chain carries TRBV10-3 and TRBJ2-1, with 14 bases lining up with TRBD2. The CDR3 is made up of 15 amino acids. V lost 6 bases to trimming and J lost 5 bases; unmatched junction nucleotides: 3. Germline CDR1 is ENHRY and CDR2 is SYGVKD.

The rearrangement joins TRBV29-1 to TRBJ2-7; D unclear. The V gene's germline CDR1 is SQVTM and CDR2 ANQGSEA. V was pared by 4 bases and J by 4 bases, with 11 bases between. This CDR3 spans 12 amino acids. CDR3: CSVARQEYEQYF. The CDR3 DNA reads TGCAGCGTTGCTCGGCAGGAATACGAGCAGTACTTC.

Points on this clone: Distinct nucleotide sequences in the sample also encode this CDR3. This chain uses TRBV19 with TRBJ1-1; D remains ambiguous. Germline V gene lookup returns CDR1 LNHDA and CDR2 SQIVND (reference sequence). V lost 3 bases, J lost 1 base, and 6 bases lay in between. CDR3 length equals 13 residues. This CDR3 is CASSIQENTEAFF. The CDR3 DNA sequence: TGTGCCAGTAGTATTCAGGAGAACACTGAAGCTTTCTTT.